A selection of T cell receptor beta chains follows, all from one sample in a study of CD8 T cells in ankylosing spondylitis. TCRdb used MiXCR to reprocess the 5' RACE reads, holding one entry per CDR3 protein. The data contain almost 250,000 distinct CDR3 sequences, roughly a third of them seen just once; the ten biggest clones take up around 4.5%. The sequenced sample consisted of blood, either unsorted or a sorted T cell fraction (not recorded which). These TCRs come from a male donor with ankylosing spondylitis or in good health (not recorded which). CDR3s include the opening cysteine and the closing phenylalanine or tryptophan. D genes are given only for firm matches. Some rows have no size entry. The others give once, few or many, or a class for an expanded clone.

NA	TRBV11-1	TRBJ2-5	TRBD2	CASSLHRLAGDPYQETQYF	TGTGCCAGCAGCTTACACCGGCTAGCGGGGGACCCGTACCAAGAGACCCAGTACTTC
many	TRBV29-1	TRBJ2-5	NA	CSVVQGQETQYF	TGCAGCGTTGTACAGGGCCAAGAGACCCAGTACTTC
NA	TRBV15	TRBJ1-5	TRBD1	CATSSQQGVSNQPQHF	TGTGCCACCAGCAGCCAACAGGGGGTGAGCAATCAGCCCCAGCATTTT
NA	TRBV5-6	TRBJ2-7	NA	CASSTWMSGTYEQYF	TGTGCCAGCAGTACTTGGATGTCAGGGACCTACGAGCAGTACTTC
NA	TRBV12-3/TRBV12-4	TRBJ2-5	NA	CASTARWETQYF	TGTGCCAGCACCGCGCGGTGGGAGACCCAGTACTTC
NA	TRBV10-3	TRBJ1-1	NA	CAISESTPVEAFF	TGTGCCATCAGTGAGTCGACGCCCGTTGAAGCTTTCTTT
NA	TRBV5-5	TRBJ2-5	NA	CASSFPGRAQETQYF	TGTGCCAGCAGCTTTCCGGGGCGAGCTCAAGAGACCCAGTACTTC
NA	TRBV7-2	TRBJ2-3	NA	CASSPFAFTSTDTQYF	TGTGCCAGCAGCCCGTTCGCTTTTACTAGCACAGATACGCAGTATTTT
NA	TRBV4-1	TRBJ2-1	TRBD2	CASSQLGGFYNEQFF	TGCGCCAGCAGCCAATTGGGAGGGTTCTACAATGAGCAGTTCTTC
few	TRBV27	TRBJ2-7	TRBD2	CASSLLTSGGEQYF	TGTGCCAGCAGTTTGTTGACTAGCGGGGGTGAGCAGTACTTC